One sample yielded the 2 T cell receptor beta chains listed below, sequenced in a study of cytomegalovirus exposure and HLA in healthy donors. PCR used 60 Vbeta primers and 13 Jbeta primers. The assay was immunoSEQ multiplex PCR, and TCRdb's table has in-frame clones only and misses some. The repertoire consists of approximately 130,000 clones, with 80% to 85% occurring once and the leading ten covering about 8.1%. Sequencing input: PBMCs. The receptors derive from a woman aged 50 to 60 in good health and CMV-seropositive.

This chain uses TRBV2 with TRBJ2-7, with D uncertain. From germline, CDR1 is SNHLY and CDR2 FYNNEI. The V end lost 6 bases, the J end lost 4 bases, and 10 bases lay between the germline ends. The length of the CDR3 is 12 residues. CDR3 DNA: TGTGCCAGCAGCGGCGACACGTACGAGCAGTACTTC. Translated: CASSGDTYEQYF.

The rearrangement joins TRBV5-4 to TRBJ1-2, with D uncertain. The CDR3 totals 12 residues. In germline, CDR1 is SGHNT, CDR2 YYREEE (reference sequence). Trimming took off 8 bases at V and 8 bases at J, with 16 bases between the two ends. The CDR3 DNA reads TGTGCCAGTTCGGTTGCCGATTGGGGCTACACCTTC. The encoded protein is CASSVADWGYTF.